The rows below give T cell receptor beta chains drawn from one sample of a study of early T cells in non-severe SARS-CoV-2 infection. MiXCR was run by TCRdb on the 5' RACE reads, yielding one entry per CDR3 protein. The data contain roughly 71,000 distinct CDR3 sequences, less than 15% of them singletons. Sequencing was carried out using whole blood. These receptors originate from an adult who was a healthcare worker with PCR-confirmed SARS-CoV-2 infection or an uninfected control (not recorded which). CDR3s include the opening cysteine and the closing phenylalanine or tryptophan. Each record gives: clone size, V gene, D gene, J gene, CDR3 protein, CDR3 DNA. The D gene is left open where the match is weak. Size is omitted from some rows. Given values are once, few, many or a class for expanded clones.

.	TRBV5-5	.	TRBJ2-7	CASSSHSAGEQYF	TGTGCCAGCAGCTCGCATAGCGCGGGCGAGCAGTACTTC
many	TRBV9	.	TRBJ2-5	CASSVSTSFETQYF	TGTGCCAGCAGCGTATCTACTTCCTTCGAGACCCAGTACTTC
many	TRBV7-6	.	TRBJ2-1	CASSLIGSSYNEQFF	TGTGCCAGCAGCTTAATCGGTAGCTCCTACAATGAGCAGTTCTTC
many	TRBV9	.	TRBJ2-7	CASSVGLGNEQYF	TGTGCCAGCAGCGTAGGTCTAGGCAACGAGCAGTACTTC
many	TRBV11-3	TRBD1	TRBJ2-5	CASSYRQGQETQYF	TGTGCCAGCAGCTACCGACAGGGCCAAGAGACCCAGTACTTC
many	TRBV5-4	.	TRBJ1-1	CASSFYPTEAFF	TGTGCCAGCAGCTTTTACCCCACTGAAGCTTTCTTT
many	TRBV7-8	.	TRBJ1-1	CASSLLQRQMNTEAFF	TGTGCCAGCAGCTTATTACAGCGACAAATGAACACTGAAGCTTTCTTT
few	TRBV2	.	TRBJ2-1	CASREGGSEQFF	TGTGCCAGCAGGGAAGGGGGTAGTGAGCAGTTCTTC
many	TRBV7-3	TRBD1	TRBJ2-5	CASSRGLGTQYF	TGTGCCAGCAGCAGGGGGCTTGGGACCCAGTACTTC
many	TRBV3-1	.	TRBJ2-2	CASSQDVGQSTGELFF	TGTGCCAGCAGCCAAGATGTTGGACAGAGCACCGGGGAGCTGTTTTTT
many	TRBV7-2	.	TRBJ2-2	CASSPNRAGELFF	TGTGCCAGCAGCCCCAACAGGGCCGGGGAGCTGTTTTTT
many	TRBV6-1	.	TRBJ1-3	CASSEAPASLSGNTIYF	TGTGCCAGCAGTGAAGCGCCCGCGAGCCTTTCTGGAAACACCATATATTTT
many	TRBV7-9	.	TRBJ1-2	CASSPAPINYGYTF	TGTGCCAGCAGCCCAGCGCCGATAAACTATGGCTACACCTTC
many	TRBV20-1	.	TRBJ1-1	CSARVKGAGILEAFF	TGCAGTGCTAGAGTAAAGGGTGCAGGGATTTTAGAAGCTTTCTTT
many	TRBV29-1	.	TRBJ2-7	CSVGAAVSSYEQYF	TGCAGCGTTGGGGCGGCCGTCTCTTCCTACGAGCAGTACTTC
many	TRBV19	TRBD2	TRBJ2-2	CAPRRGMGTGELFF	TGTGCCCCCCGGCGGGGGATGGGCACCGGGGAGCTGTTTTTT
few	TRBV20-1	.	TRBJ2-7	CSAISGGGGQYF	TGCAGTGCGATAAGCGGTGGTGGAGGGCAGTACTTC
.	TRBV20-1	TRBD1	TRBJ2-3	CSARDMGQGTDTQYF	TGCAGTGCTAGAGATATGGGACAGGGGACAGATACGCAGTATTTT
few	TRBV7-2	.	TRBJ2-3	CASALQGTIITDTQYF	TGTGCCAGCGCCTTACAGGGAACCATTATAACAGATACGCAGTATTTT
.	TRBV18	.	TRBJ1-2	CASSPPDRRNYGYTF	TGTGCCAGCTCACCTCCGGACCGACGGAACTATGGCTACACCTTC
many	TRBV7-9	.	TRBJ1-1	CASSYDRWNTEAFF	TGTGCCAGCAGCTACGACAGGTGGAACACTGAAGCTTTCTTT
.	TRBV7-2	.	TRBJ2-7	CASSTRGASEQYF	TGTGCCAGCAGCACACGCGGGGCTTCCGAGCAGTACTTC
medium-sized	TRBV7-2	.	TRBJ1-2	CASSLLTAYGYTF	TGTGCCAGCAGCTTGTTGACAGCCTATGGCTACACCTTC
many	TRBV13	.	TRBJ1-1	CASSLRVRGNTEAFF	TGTGCCAGCAGCTTAAGGGTCAGGGGGAACACTGAAGCTTTCTTT
few	TRBV4-1	TRBD1	TRBJ2-5	CASSDQGQGGETQYF	TGCGCCAGCAGCGACCAGGGACAGGGAGGAGAGACCCAGTACTTC
many	TRBV10-2	.	TRBJ2-5	CATRGWRMQETQYF	TGCGCCACCCGGGGGTGGCGTATGCAAGAGACCCAGTACTTC
.	TRBV20-1	TRBD1	TRBJ1-2	CSARGWLAGGYGYTF	TGCAGTGCTAGAGGTTGGCTCGCAGGGGGTTATGGCTACACCTTC
few	TRBV20-1	.	TRBJ1-2	CSARDRRGANYGYTF	TGCAGTGCTAGAGACAGACGGGGGGCTAACTATGGCTACACCTTC
many	TRBV2	.	TRBJ2-6	CASTTRGAGANVLTF	TGTGCCAGCACCACCAGGGGGGCTGGGGCCAACGTCCTGACTTTC
many	TRBV6-6	.	TRBJ2-3	CASSRAGASTDTQYF	TGTGCCAGCAGTAGAGCCGGGGCCAGCACAGATACGCAGTATTTT
many	TRBV20-1	.	TRBJ1-3	CSAQTQWTGGNTIYF	TGCAGTGCACAGACTCAATGGACCGGAGGAAACACCATATATTTT
many	TRBV10-1	TRBD1	TRBJ2-2	CASSGPRQGGNTGELFF	TGCGCCAGCAGCGGCCCCCGACAGGGGGGAAACACCGGGGAGCTGTTTTTT
few	TRBV29-1	.	TRBJ2-7	CSVEDAYEQYF	TGCAGCGTTGAAGATGCCTACGAGCAGTACTTC
many	TRBV11-3	.	TRBJ1-6	CASSSDGRMNNSPLHF	TGTGCCAGCAGCTCCGATGGACGGATGAATAATTCACCCCTCCATTTT
many	TRBV9	.	TRBJ2-5	CASSVGVRLETQYF	TGTGCCAGCAGCGTAGGGGTCCGTTTGGAGACCCAGTACTTC
many	TRBV12-3/TRBV12-4	TRBD2	TRBJ2-5	CASSLGTSGGARETQYF	TGTGCCAGCAGTCTTGGGACTAGCGGGGGGGCCCGGGAGACCCAGTACTTC
many	TRBV30	.	TRBJ2-2	CAWSPWTGNPNTGELFF	TGTGCCTGGAGTCCCTGGACGGGAAACCCGAACACCGGGGAGCTGTTTTTT
few	TRBV9	TRBD1	TRBJ2-5	CASSVEGQRKETQYF	TGTGCCAGCAGCGTAGAGGGACAGCGAAAAGAGACCCAGTACTTC
.	TRBV5-6	.	TRBJ2-7	CASSSVDSYEQYF	TGTGCCAGCAGCTCCGTGGACTCCTACGAGCAGTACTTC
many	TRBV19	.	TRBJ2-4	CASSGGTAKNIQYF	TGTGCCAGTAGTGGCGGGACAGCGAAAAACATTCAGTACTTC
few	TRBV20-1	.	TRBJ2-3	CSASGLDFTDTQYF	TGCAGTGCCTCGGGACTTGATTTCACAGATACGCAGTATTTT
.	TRBV15	TRBD2	TRBJ2-1	CATSRLAVNYNEQFF	TGTGCCACCAGCAGACTAGCGGTTAACTACAATGAGCAGTTCTTC
.	TRBV27	TRBD1	TRBJ1-3	CAILFRDRALSGNTIYF	TGTGCCATCCTATTCCGGGACAGGGCGCTCTCTGGAAACACCATATATTTT
.	TRBV10-2	.	TRBJ1-1	CASSDSGPVLEAFF	TGCGCCAGCAGTGATTCAGGACCTGTCCTTGAAGCTTTCTTT
many	TRBV28	.	TRBJ1-1	CASSLGGRAEAFF	TGTGCCAGCAGTTTGGGGGGTAGGGCTGAAGCTTTCTTT
few	TRBV20-1	.	TRBJ2-2	CSANLGQPNTGELFF	TGCAGTGCCAACCTGGGGCAGCCGAACACCGGGGAGCTGTTTTTT
few	TRBV7-2	TRBD2	TRBJ2-2	CASSRYPGLAGTGELFF	TGTGCCAGCAGCCGTTACCCTGGACTAGCTGGCACCGGGGAGCTGTTTTTT
.	TRBV4-1	TRBD1	TRBJ1-1	CASSQGDRAGTEAFF	TGCGCCAGCAGCCAAGGGGACAGGGCGGGGACTGAAGCTTTCTTT